A single sample is the source of the 13 T cell receptor beta chains below, sequenced in a study of blood T cells in healthy people across ages. Sample-barcoded 5' priming and a J-beta primer mix drove a second PCR of about 6 to 12 cycles. Each CDR3 protein gets one entry after TCRdb re-called the 5' RACE reads with MiXCR. The repertoire holds about a million distinct CDR3 sequences, with roughly half as singletons. Source material: blood. These TCRs come from a woman between 55 and 75 years old in good health.

This rearrangement joins TRBV7-9 to TRBJ1-1, with 8 bases that match TRBD1. In germline, CDR1 is SEHNR, CDR2 FQNEAQ (reference sequence). V trimming: 5 bases; J trimming: 11 bases; junction bases outside the gene matches: 7. The length of the CDR3 is 12 residues. CDR3 region: CASSHGQGFAFF. CDR3 nucleotides: TGTGCCAGCAGCCACGGACAGGGTTTCGCTTTCTTT.

The chain has TRBV29-1 and TRBJ2-1; 14 nucleotides agree with TRBD2. This CDR3 is built from 15 residues. CDR1 SQVTM and CDR2 ANQGSEA come from the germline V gene. Losses at the gene ends were 6 bases for V and 4 bases for J; bases not matched to a gene: 5. The DNA for the CDR3 is TGCAGCGTCATCGGGACTAGCGGGAGTTACAATGAGCAGTTCTTC. The encoded protein is CSVIGTSGSYNEQFF.

Here the CDR3 DNA reads TGTGCCAGCAGCTTAGAAACCCAATGGGGACAGGGGACTAAAGGCTACACCTTC. Its translation is CASSLETQWGQGTKGYTF. The chain uses TRBV7-9 and TRBJ1-2; 10 nucleotides line up with TRBD1. V lost 1 base and J lost 8; bases outside the gene matches: 16. CDR1 is SEHNR, CDR2 FQNEAQ, per germline (reference sequence). This CDR3 is built from 18 residues.

This clonotype is a singleton in its sample. The V and J genes are TRBV7-9 and TRBJ2-4, with 8 bases identical to TRBD1. The CDR3 totals 17 residues. Unmatched junction bases numbered 9, after V lost 5 bases and J lost 0 bases. Looked up from germline, CDR1 is SEHNR and CDR2 is FQNEAQ (reference sequence). CDR3 loop: CASSPARTGLAKNIQYF. The CDR3 DNA follows: TGTGCCAGCAGCCCGGCCCGGACAGGGCTAGCCAAAAACATTCAGTACTTC.

This clonotype was seen more than once but under ten times. CDR3 bases: TGCGCCAGCAGCTTGGAGCCACAGGGTGGACTGGGTGAGCAGTACTTC. This codes for CASSLEPQGGLGEQYF. The chain is built from TRBV5-1 and TRBJ2-7; TRBD1 might be the D (6 bases). The V gene's germline CDR1 is SGHRS and CDR2 YFSETQ. The V and J ends lost 0 bases and 7 bases respectively, with 20 bases between them. This CDR3 region has 16 residues.

The J gene is TRBJ1-2, the V gene TRBV20-1; the match to TRBD1 covers 9 bases. The CDR3 spans 15 residues. The V and J ends lost 1 base and 7 bases, in that order; junction bases with no gene match: 10. The V gene's germline CDR1 is DFQATT and CDR2 SNEGSKA (reference sequence). CDR3 protein: CSARGYRGRDAGYTF. The CDR3 bases are TGCAGTGCTAGAGGGTACAGGGGGCGCGACGCTGGCTACACCTTC.

The chain is built from TRBV21-1 and TRBJ2-7; whether TRBD1, the table's D call, matches the DNA was not checked. TRBV21-1 is a recognized pseudogene. CDR3 length equals 13 residues. This chain's CDR3 is CASSKRGASEQYF. The DNA of the CDR3 is TGTGCCAGCAGCAAACGAGGGGCGAGCGAGCAGTACTTC.

The genes are TRBV2 and TRBJ2-3, with 7 bases lining up with TRBD2. In germline, CDR1 is SNHLY, CDR2 FYNNEI. The trim removed 7 bases at V and 0 bases at J, leaving 16 bases unmatched. This CDR3 is 18 amino acids long. CDR3 DNA sequence: TGTGCCAGCACCCTAAGACTCCCGGGACTAACCAGCACAGATACGCAGTATTTT. Its translation: CASTLRLPGLTSTDTQYF.

The chain combines TRBV29-1 with TRBJ2-1; D not certain. Germline V gives CDR1 SQVTM, CDR2 ANQGSEA. Trimming left V 1 base short and J 7 bases short, with 5 bases between. The CDR3 totals 11 residues. In DNA, the CDR3 is TGCAGCGTTGAAGTTGGGAATGAGCAGTTCTTC. It encodes CSVEVGNEQFF.

The V gene is TRBV20-1, the J gene TRBJ1-2; D uncertain. The ends were cut back, 6 bases at V and 3 bases at J, with 11 bases in the middle. From germline, CDR1 is DFQATT and CDR2 SNEGSKA (reference sequence). The CDR3 extends over 12 amino acids. CDR3 loop: CSARQSYYGYTF. The CDR3 nucleotides read TGCAGTGCCAGGCAGAGCTACTATGGCTACACCTTC.

The genes are TRBV5-1 and TRBJ2-7, with 7 positions matching TRBD2. CDR1 is SGHRS, CDR2 YFSETQ, per germline. The CDR3 is 14 residues long. V shed 4 bases and J 2 bases; nucleotides not matched to a gene: 6. The DNA of the CDR3 is TGCGCCAGCAGCCCCGGGGGGATTACCTACGAGCAGTACTTC. It translates to CASSPGGITYEQYF. Using reference TRBV5-1 and TRBJ2-7 for the parts outside the CDR3, the full variable domain is KAGVTQTPRYLIKTRGQQVTLSCSPISGHRSVSWYQQTPGQGLQFLFEYFSETQRNKGNFPGRFSGRQFSNSRSEMNVSTLELGDSALYLCASSPGGITYEQYFGPGTRLTVT.

The V call is TRBV11-1, the J call TRBJ2-3, with 10 positions matching TRBD2. Germline loops: CDR1 SGHAT, CDR2 FQDESV (reference sequence). The trim removed 4 bases at V and 6 bases at J, leaving 7 bases unmatched. The CDR3 consists of 15 residues. In DNA, the CDR3 is TGTGCCAGCAGCTGGGCTAGCGGGAGTGTGGATACGCAGTATTTT. It is translated as CASSWASGSVDTQYF.

This clonotype has a handful of counts. The CDR3 DNA reads as TGTGCCAGCAGCTCGAACCCGCAGGGAATAGACGGCTACACCTTC. It yields the protein CASSSNPQGIDGYTF. The chain uses TRBV7-3 and TRBJ1-2, with TRBD1 as a possible D gene (5 bases). This CDR3 spans 15 amino acids. CDR1 is SGHTA, CDR2 FQGTGA, per germline. The V end lost 4 bases, the J end lost 8 bases, and 20 bases lay between the germline ends. Together with reference TRBV7-3 and TRBJ1-2, the CDR3 gives the full variable domain: GAGVSQTPSNKVTEKGKYVELRCDPISGHTALYWYRQSLGQGPEFLIYFQGTGAADDSGLPNDRFFAVRPEGSVSTLKIQRTERGDSAVYLCASSSNPQGIDGYTFGSGTRLTVV.